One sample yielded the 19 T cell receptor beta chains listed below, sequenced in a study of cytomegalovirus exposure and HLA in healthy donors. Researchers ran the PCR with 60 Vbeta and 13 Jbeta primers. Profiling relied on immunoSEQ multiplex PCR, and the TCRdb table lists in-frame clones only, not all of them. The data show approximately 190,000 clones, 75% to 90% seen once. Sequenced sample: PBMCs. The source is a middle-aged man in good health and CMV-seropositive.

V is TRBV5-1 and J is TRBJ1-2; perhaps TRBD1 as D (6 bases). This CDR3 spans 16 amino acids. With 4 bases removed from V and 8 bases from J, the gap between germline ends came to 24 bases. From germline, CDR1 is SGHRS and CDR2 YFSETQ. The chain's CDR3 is CASSQRRAGAGWGYTF. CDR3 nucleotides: TGCGCCAGCAGCCAACGACGGGCAGGGGCCGGGTGGGGCTACACCTTC.

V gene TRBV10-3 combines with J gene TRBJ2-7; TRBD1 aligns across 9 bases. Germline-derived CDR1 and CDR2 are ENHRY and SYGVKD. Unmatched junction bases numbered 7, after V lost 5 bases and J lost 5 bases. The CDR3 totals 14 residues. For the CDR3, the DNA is TGTGCCATCAGTCCGACAGGGGGAAGCGACGAGCAGTACTTC. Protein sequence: CAISPTGGSDEQYF.

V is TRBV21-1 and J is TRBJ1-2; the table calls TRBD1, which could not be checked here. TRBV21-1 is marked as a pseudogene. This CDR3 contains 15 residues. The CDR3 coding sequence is TGTGCCAGCAGCAAAGGGGGCTGCGGCGGCTATGGCTACACCTTC. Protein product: CASSKGGCGGYGYTF.

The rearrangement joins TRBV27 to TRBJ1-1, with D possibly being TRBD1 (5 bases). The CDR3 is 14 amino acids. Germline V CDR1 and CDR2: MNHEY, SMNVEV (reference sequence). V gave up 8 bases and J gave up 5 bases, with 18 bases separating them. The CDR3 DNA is TGTGCCAGCGCCTCTTACGGGGGGGGAACTGAAGCTTTCTTT. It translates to CASASYGGGTEAFF.

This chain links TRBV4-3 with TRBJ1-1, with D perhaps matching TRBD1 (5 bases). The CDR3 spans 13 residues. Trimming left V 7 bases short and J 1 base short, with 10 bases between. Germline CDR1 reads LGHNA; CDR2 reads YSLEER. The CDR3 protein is CASTYTGNTEAFF. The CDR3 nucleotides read TGCGCCAGCACCTACACAGGGAACACTGAAGCTTTCTTT.

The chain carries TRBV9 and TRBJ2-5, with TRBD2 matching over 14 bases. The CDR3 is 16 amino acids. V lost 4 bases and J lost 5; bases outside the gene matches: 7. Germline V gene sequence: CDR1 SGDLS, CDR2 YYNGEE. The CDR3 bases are TGTGCCAGCAGCATCGGACTAGCGGGGGGTATGGAGACCCAGTACTTC. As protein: CASSIGLAGGMETQYF.

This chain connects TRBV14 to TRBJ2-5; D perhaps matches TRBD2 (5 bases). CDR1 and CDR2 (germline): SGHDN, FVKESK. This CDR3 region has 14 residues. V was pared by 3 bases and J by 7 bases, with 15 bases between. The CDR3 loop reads CASSHLAGSGTQYF. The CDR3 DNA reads TGTGCCAGCAGCCACCTCGCGGGTTCAGGGACCCAGTACTTC.

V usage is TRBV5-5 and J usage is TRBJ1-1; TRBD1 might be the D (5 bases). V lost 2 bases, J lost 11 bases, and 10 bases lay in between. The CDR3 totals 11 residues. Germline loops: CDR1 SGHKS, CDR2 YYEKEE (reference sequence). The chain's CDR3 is CASSLGVSAFF. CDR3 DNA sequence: TGTGCCAGCAGCTTAGGGGTTAGTGCTTTCTTT.

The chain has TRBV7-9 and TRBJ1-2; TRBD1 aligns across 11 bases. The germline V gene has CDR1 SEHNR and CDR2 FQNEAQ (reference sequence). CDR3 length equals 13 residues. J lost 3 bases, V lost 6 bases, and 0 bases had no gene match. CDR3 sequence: CASRGQGDYGYTF. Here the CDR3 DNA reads TGTGCCAGCAGGGGACAGGGGGACTATGGCTACACCTTC.

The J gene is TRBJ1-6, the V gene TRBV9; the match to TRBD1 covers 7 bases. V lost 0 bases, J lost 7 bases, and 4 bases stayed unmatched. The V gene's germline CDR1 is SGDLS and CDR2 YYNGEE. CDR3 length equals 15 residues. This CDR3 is CASSVEGAQNSPLHF. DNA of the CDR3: TGTGCCAGCAGCGTAGAGGGGGCGCAGAATTCACCCCTCCACTTT.

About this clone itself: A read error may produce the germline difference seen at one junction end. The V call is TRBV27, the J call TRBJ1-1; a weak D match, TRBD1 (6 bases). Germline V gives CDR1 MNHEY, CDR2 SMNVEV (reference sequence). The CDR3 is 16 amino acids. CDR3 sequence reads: CASSPYLGAHDTETFF. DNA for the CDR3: TGTGCCAGCAGCCCCTACCTGGGGGCACATGACACTGAAACTTTCTTT.

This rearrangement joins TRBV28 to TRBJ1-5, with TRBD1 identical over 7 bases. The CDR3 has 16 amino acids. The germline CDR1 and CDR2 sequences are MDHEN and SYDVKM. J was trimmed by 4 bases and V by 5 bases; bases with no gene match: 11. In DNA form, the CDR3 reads TGTGCCAGCAGTCCGTTGGAAGGGGGCGGGAATCAGCCCCAGCATTTT. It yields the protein CASSPLEGGGNQPQHF.

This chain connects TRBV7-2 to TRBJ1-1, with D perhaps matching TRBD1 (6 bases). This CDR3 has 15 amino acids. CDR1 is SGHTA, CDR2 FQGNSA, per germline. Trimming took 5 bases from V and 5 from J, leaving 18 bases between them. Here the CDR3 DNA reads TGTGCCAGCAGCGTAAGCTTACAGGGAGGGACTGAAGCTTTCTTT. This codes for CASSVSLQGGTEAFF.

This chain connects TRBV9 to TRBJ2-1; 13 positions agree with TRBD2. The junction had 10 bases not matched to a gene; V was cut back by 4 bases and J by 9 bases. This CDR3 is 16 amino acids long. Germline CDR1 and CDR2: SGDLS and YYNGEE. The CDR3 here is CASSPHPGLAGPEQFF. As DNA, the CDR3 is TGTGCCAGCAGCCCCCACCCGGGACTAGCGGGGCCTGAGCAGTTCTTC.

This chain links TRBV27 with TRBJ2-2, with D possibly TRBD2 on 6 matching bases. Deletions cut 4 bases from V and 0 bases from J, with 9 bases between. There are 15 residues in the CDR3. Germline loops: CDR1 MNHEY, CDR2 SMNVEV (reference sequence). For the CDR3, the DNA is TGTGCCAGCAGTTCTTGGGGGGCGAACACCGGGGAGCTGTTTTTT. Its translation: CASSSWGANTGELFF.

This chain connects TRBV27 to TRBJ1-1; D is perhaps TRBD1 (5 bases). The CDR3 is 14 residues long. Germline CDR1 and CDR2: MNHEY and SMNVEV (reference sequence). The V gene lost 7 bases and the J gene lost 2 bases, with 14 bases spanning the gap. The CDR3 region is CASTPGGINTEAFF. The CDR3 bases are TGTGCCAGCACCCCGGGGGGAATTAACACTGAAGCTTTCTTT.

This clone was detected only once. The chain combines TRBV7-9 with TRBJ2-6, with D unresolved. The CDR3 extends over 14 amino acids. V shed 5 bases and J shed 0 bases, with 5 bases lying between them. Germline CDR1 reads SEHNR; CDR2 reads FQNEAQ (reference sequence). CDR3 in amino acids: CASSLISGANVLTF. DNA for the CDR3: TGTGCCAGCAGCCTAATCTCTGGGGCCAACGTCCTGACTTTC.

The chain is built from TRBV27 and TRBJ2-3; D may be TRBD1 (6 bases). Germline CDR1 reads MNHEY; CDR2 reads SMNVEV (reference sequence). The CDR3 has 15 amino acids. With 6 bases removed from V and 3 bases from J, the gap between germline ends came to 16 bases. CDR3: CASSPTGSITDTQYF. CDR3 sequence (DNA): TGTGCCAGCAGCCCGACAGGTTCCATTACAGATACGCAGTATTTT.

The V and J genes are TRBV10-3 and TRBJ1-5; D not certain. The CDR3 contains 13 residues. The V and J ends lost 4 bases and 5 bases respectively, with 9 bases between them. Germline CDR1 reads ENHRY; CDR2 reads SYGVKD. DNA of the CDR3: TGTGCCATCAGTGGCGGGCCCGATCAGCCCCAGCATTTT. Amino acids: CAISGGPDQPQHF.